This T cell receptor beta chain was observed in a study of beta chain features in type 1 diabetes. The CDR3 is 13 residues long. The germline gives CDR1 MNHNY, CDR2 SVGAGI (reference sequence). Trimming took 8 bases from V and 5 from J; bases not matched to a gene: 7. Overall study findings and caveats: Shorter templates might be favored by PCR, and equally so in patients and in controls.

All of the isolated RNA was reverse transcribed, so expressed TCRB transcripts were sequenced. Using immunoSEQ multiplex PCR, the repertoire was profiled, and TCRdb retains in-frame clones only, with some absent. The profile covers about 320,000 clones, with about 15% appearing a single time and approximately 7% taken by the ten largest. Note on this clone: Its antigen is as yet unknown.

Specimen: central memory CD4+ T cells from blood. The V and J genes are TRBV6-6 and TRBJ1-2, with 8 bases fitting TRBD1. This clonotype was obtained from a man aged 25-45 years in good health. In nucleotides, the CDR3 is TGTGCCAGCCGGGGACAGGCTCGGTATGGCTACACCTTC. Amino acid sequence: CASRGQARYGYTF.